The T cell receptor beta chain described here comes from a study of CD8+ T cells in alopecia areata (dated by TCRdb to the late 2010s). Regarding the research as a whole: The treated patients, all with moderate-to-severe alopecia areata, were enrolled in an open-label pilot trial of oral tofacitinib given at 5 to 10 mg twice daily. Patients received tofacitinib for 6 to 18 months and were then followed off drug for 6 months to check for delayed response and recurrence. Disease severity in treated patients was measured with the SALT score, which quantifies the percentage of affected scalp surface area. High-throughput TCRbeta sequencing was used to examine T cell clonal expansion in alopecia areata in both the C3H/HeJ mouse model and human patients. On the human side, TCRbeta sequencing was run on scalp tissue and on sorted CD4+ and CD8+ peripheral blood T cells from healthy controls and from alopecia areata patients with either patchy or totalis/universalis disease. Biopsies were taken from tofacitinib-treated patients at baseline and at 4 and 24 weeks of treatment, and a later scalp biopsy was taken in several of the tofacitinib-treated patients. Scalp clonality was compared across normal scalp (n=4), patchy alopecia areata scalp (n=8), and alopecia totalis/universalis scalp (n=8). The RNA source kit depended on sample type: the PAXgene miRNA kit for fixed scalp, the miRNeasy kit for PBMCs, and the RNeasy kit for mouse skin. immunoSEQ multiplex PCR using 35 Vbeta forward primers and 13 Jbeta reverse primers was used to amplify TCRbeta CDR3 regions.

The library relied on the immunoSEQ multiplex PCR assay. RNA was extracted from all samples and reverse transcribed into cDNA, which served as template for TCR sequencing. SuperScript III was used for first-strand cDNA synthesis, primed with a 2:1 mix of oligo-dT and random hexamers. A synthetic immune receptor repertoire was used to assess amplification bias, and residual bias was removed computationally. Concerning the study's data processing: Raw reads were preprocessed to remove errors, and CDR3 was defined according to IMGT conventions as the region from the conserved cysteine to phenylalanine. Clonality was calculated as 1 minus Shannon entropy normalized by log2 of the number of productive unique TCRs. CD4 or CD8 identity of scalp clones was inferred by cross-referencing scalp TCRbeta sequences with sorted blood CD4 and CD8 repertoires. This is the immuneACCESS table as TCRdb keeps it, with only in-frame sequences that have V and J called. A part of the clones is gone; compared with another copy, unresolved V genes explain less than half, and the rest is unexplained. V, J and clone size are those of that table, while D and trimming were read from the DNA. For this sample there are about 100,000 clones; about three fifths appear just once. Clones ranked in the top ten supply 16% of the sample.

The CDR3 sequence holds 15 residues, the cysteine and phenylalanine included. The kept DNA is CDR3 alone, 45 bases in frame from the first base. Based on the germline V gene, the CDR1 and CDR2 sequences are SQVTM and ANQGSEA. V is pruned by 5 bases and J by 6 bases, leaving 15 bases of the junction without a gene match. In the paper's terms, the treatment or condition label means: oral pan-JAK inhibitor, 5-10 mg twice daily. Lesional scalp punch biopsies and peripheral blood were collected from alopecia areata patients. PBMCs were isolated by density centrifugation and stained for CD3, CD4 and CD8, and CD4+ and CD8+ T cells were sorted on a FACSAria. This clone was detected only once. Its binding antigen is unknown. No base qualities exist here, and no much larger clone lies one base off it. The paper as a whole reports these results and caveats: During tofacitinib treatment, many expanded lesional clones stuck around in both scalp and blood, and this persistence may partly explain why relapse happens after treatment is stopped. The treated cohort was small, with a single nonresponder, so links between baseline CD8+ expansion and response need larger studies. Scalp clonality and the number of expanded CD8+ clones among the top 100 scalp clones were significantly decreased by tofacitinib. Lesional scalp, especially in alopecia totalis/universalis, showed higher clonality and more expanded CD8+ clones than normal scalp, suggesting antigenic drive. Unlike mouse skin, which is dominated by gammadelta T cells, normal human skin has resident alphabeta T cells that are also sequenced, and this complicates analysis of the scalp TCR repertoire. TCR sequences shared between patients were less clear than in mice, possibly partly because of HLA diversity in the patient population.

The clonotype was recovered from a human donor with alopecia areata. Specimen: CD8+ T cells sorted from blood, collected between weeks 55 and 65, from a patient treated with tofacitinib. The rearranged segments are TRBV29-1 and TRBJ2-7, with TRBD1 matching 8 junction bases. The DNA sequence is TGCAGCGTTCAGTTAATTCAGGACAGGGACCTCGAGCAGTACTTC. It encodes CSVQLIQDRDLEQYF.